The present TCR beta chain was sequenced within a study of regulatory T cells in long-lasting Graves disease. Investigators prepared the TCR beta libraries by applying iRepertoire HTBI primers and Arm-PCR of CDR3 regions. TCRdb itself ran the multiplex PCR reads through MiXCR, one entry per CDR3 protein. The sample comprises 350,000 to 450,000 distinct CDR3 sequences, less than 25% of which are singletons, and around 21% rests with the top ten. Specified time point: persistent/refractory GD, antithyroid drugs over 5 years with positive TRAb. PBMC RNA served as the TCR library source. Sequencing was performed on peripheral blood mononuclear cells (PBMCs), taken when the disease was refractory, from a patient treated with antithyroid drugs. This clonotype was sampled from a female donor with Graves disease.

CDR3 sequence reads: CAWSRGWDYSVGELFF. CDR3 coding DNA: TGTGCCTGGAGTCGCGGTTGGGACTATTCGGTCGGGGAGCTGTTTTTT. The rearrangement joins TRBV30 to TRBJ2-2; 7 bases are shared with TRBD2. V shed 2 bases and J 7 bases; nucleotides not matched to a gene: 13. Germline V gives CDR1 GTSNPN, CDR2 SVGIG (reference sequence). The CDR3 length is 16 residues.